This is a list of T cell receptor beta chains from one sample in a study of T-cell reconstitution after alpha-beta-depleted transplantation in children. TCRdb itself ran the PCR reads through MiXCR, one entry per CDR3 protein. Seen here are 600,000 to 700,000 distinct CDR3 sequences, 10% to 15% observed once, and the top ten hold 0.79%. Sample: PBMCs, taken before TCRalphabeta/CD19-depleted stem cell transplant. These TCRs come from a girl aged 2 to 9 with congenital amegakaryocytic thrombocytopenia, due to receive a stem cell transplant. Both conserved end residues are part of each CDR3. Fields, in order: V gene, D gene, CDR3 protein. The D gene is left open where the match is weak.

>TRBV7-2|TRBD1
CGTGENNEKLFF
>TRBV9|TRBD1
CASSVMDRGGTEAFF
>TRBV20-1|-
CSASEGPGYGYTF
>TRBV29-1|-
CSVADLNTEAFF
>TRBV29-1|TRBD1
CSATGQQNEQFF
>TRBV29-1|TRBD1
CSVETGLAKNIQYF
>TRBV7-9|-
CATGPDSNQPQHF
>TRBV7-8|-
CASSFWGELFF
>TRBV28|-
CASTLVRSGGNTIYF
>TRBV6-5|-
CASMRITGELFF
>TRBV5-1|-
CASSLGLLGGTDTQYF
>TRBV12-3/TRBV12-4|-
CASTIGLEYNEQFF
>TRBV9|-
CASSVGFRRENTGELFF
>TRBV12-3/TRBV12-4|TRBD1
CASSPRQGETQYF
>TRBV4-1|-
CASSRGGTDTQYF
>TRBV7-6|TRBD2
CASSLRLAGRRDEQFF
>TRBV19|TRBD1
CASSTTGSETQYF
>TRBV5-1|TRBD2
CASSLLAGAPDTQYF
>TRBV7-2|-
CASSLDLSDTDTQYF
>TRBV21-1|-
CASSKGASGRTLSYNEQFF
>TRBV5-1|-
CASSSETEAFF
>TRBV5-1|TRBD2
CASIPREGLTDTQYF
>TRBV6-5|TRBD2
CASSYYWGTSEGEQYF
>TRBV7-2|TRBD1
CASSLYGTGGVYEQFF
>TRBV29-1|-
CSVEVGTTVYGYTF
>TRBV10-3|-
CAISETERFFNTEAFF
>TRBV10-3|-
CATTLRVEDGYTF
>TRBV5-1|TRBD2
CASSLMTSGSPKETQYF
>TRBV7-2|TRBD2
CASSLAGSPAGGYNEQFF
>TRBV11-1|-
CASKTYTDTQYF
>TRBV7-2|-
CASSLNNGANVLTF
>TRBV20-1|TRBD1
CSARVGQDKNIQYF